What follows are 13 T cell receptor beta chains derived from one specimen sequenced in a study of resident and recirculating memory T cells in vitiligo. Generated by immunoSEQ multiplex PCR, the TCRdb table keeps only in-frame clones and is missing some. This table has around 76,000 clones, 90% to 95% appearing once. The sequencing sample was made of blood. The receptors were gathered from a male donor with vitiligo.

The chain is built from TRBV7-2 and TRBJ1-1, with TRBD1 identical over 10 bases. The CDR3 sequence is 18 residues long. CDR1 is SGHTA, CDR2 FQGNSA, per germline. With 5 bases clipped from V and 0 bases from J, the junction kept 12 bases outside the gene matches. CDR3 region: CASSPAGGTGVMNTEAFF. DNA for the CDR3: TGTGCCAGCAGCCCCGCGGGAGGGACAGGGGTGATGAACACTGAAGCTTTCTTT.

The chain joins TRBV11-2 to TRBJ1-2, with TRBD1 identical over 7 bases. Trimming cost V 1 base and J 3 bases; bases outside gene matches: 8. This CDR3 is built from 16 residues. Per germline, CDR1 SGHAT and CDR2 FQNNGV. The DNA of the CDR3 is TGTGCCAGCAGCTTAGTAAGGCAGGGGGAAGACTATGGCTACACCTTC. It codes for CASSLVRQGEDYGYTF.

The chain combines TRBV5-1 with TRBJ1-5, with a tentative D call TRBD1 (6 bases). The CDR3 spans 15 residues. With 0 bases removed from V and 4 bases from J, the gap between germline ends came to 11 bases. Per the germline V gene, CDR1 is SGHRS and CDR2 is YFSETQ. The CDR3 nucleotides are TGCGCCAGCAGCTTGGGGGGGCCAGGAAATCAGCCCCAGCATTTT. Translating it yields CASSLGGPGNQPQHF.

The chain couples TRBV4-1 to TRBJ2-3, with TRBD2 matching over 11 bases. Trimming took 3 bases from V and 4 from J; bases not matched to a gene: 3. This CDR3 region has 15 residues. Germline V lookup: CDR1 MGHRA, CDR2 YSYEKL. In DNA form, the CDR3 reads TGCGCCAGCAGCCAGTTAGCGGGGGGGGCAGATACGCAGTATTTT. Amino acid sequence: CASSQLAGGADTQYF.

This chain joins TRBV5-1 and TRBJ1-2; 7 bases are shared with TRBD1. Germline trimming cut 0 bases from V and 1 base from J; bases unmatched to any gene: 6. This CDR3 is built from 16 residues. Germline CDR1 and CDR2: SGHRS and YFSETQ. CDR3 protein: CASSLAPGQDNYGYTF. DNA of the CDR3: TGCGCCAGCAGCTTGGCCCCCGGACAGGATAACTATGGCTACACCTTC. Filled out from reference TRBV5-1 and TRBJ1-2, the complete variable domain reads KAGVTQTPRYLIKTRGQQVTLSCSPISGHRSVSWYQQTPGQGLQFLFEYFSETQRNKGNFPGRFSGRQFSNSRSEMNVSTLELGDSALYLCASSLAPGQDNYGYTFGSGTRLTVV.

The genes are TRBV6-5 and TRBJ1-1, with 9 bases lining up with TRBD1. CDR1 and CDR2 (germline): MNHEY, SVGAGI. Losses at the gene ends were 6 bases for V and 6 bases for J; bases not matched to a gene: 11. The CDR3 runs 15 residues. DNA of the CDR3: TGTGCCAGCAGAGACGGGGGACAGGGAGGCGCTGAAGCTTTCTTT. Its translation: CASRDGGQGGAEAFF.

The V gene is TRBV5-6, the J gene TRBJ1-5; D not resolved. V was clipped by 4 bases and J by 6 bases, with 20 bases between them. Germline V gene lookup returns CDR1 SGHDT and CDR2 YYEEEE. The CDR3 contains 16 residues. CDR3: CASSIRGPTPSQPQHF. In nucleotides, the CDR3 is TGTGCCAGCAGCATCCGAGGCCCAACCCCCAGTCAGCCCCAGCATTTT.

This clone was recorded only once. The chain carries TRBV7-2 and TRBJ2-3, with 10 bases aligning to TRBD1. With 5 bases clipped from V and 1 base from J, the junction kept 6 bases outside the gene matches. CDR1 is SGHTA and CDR2 is FQGNSA in the germline V gene. This CDR3 is built from 16 residues. CDR3 residues: CASSRQTGGGTDTQYF. The CDR3 bases are TGTGCCAGCAGCAGACAGACAGGGGGCGGCACAGATACGCAGTATTTT.

The chain joins TRBV7-6 to TRBJ2-3; TRBD2 matches at 14 bases. This CDR3 comprises 17 residues. The ends lost 5 bases at V and 0 bases at J; junction bases unmatched: 4. Per the germline V gene, CDR1 is SGHVS and CDR2 is FNYEAQ. The CDR3 DNA reads as TGTGCCAGCAGCCGCCGGACTAGCGGGGGGAGCACAGATACGCAGTATTTT. This gives the protein CASSRRTSGGSTDTQYF. The whole variable domain, filled in from reference TRBV7-6 and TRBJ2-3, reads GAGVSQSPRYKVTKRGQDVALRCDPISGHVSLYWYRQALGQGPEFLTYFNYEAQQDKSGLPNDRFSAERPEGSISTLTIQRTEQRDSAMYRCASSRRTSGGSTDTQYFGPGTRLTVL.

The genes are TRBV9 and TRBJ2-7; 7 nucleotides agree with TRBD1. Losses at the gene ends were 0 bases for V and 3 bases for J; bases not matched to a gene: 6. Germline-derived CDR1 and CDR2 are SGDLS and YYNGEE. The CDR3 consists of 15 residues. The CDR3 DNA sequence: TGTGCCAGCAGCGTAGGATCAGGGGGACACTACGAGCAGTACTTC. Translating gives CASSVGSGGHYEQYF.

This chain links TRBV5-4 with TRBJ1-2, with TRBD1 matching over 7 bases. The CDR3 is 15 residues long. J lost 4 bases, V lost 2 bases, and 8 bases had no gene match. CDR1 and CDR2 (germline): SGHNT, YYREEE (reference sequence). As DNA, the CDR3 is TGTGCCAGCAGCTTCGAGCTACCAGGGGGCTATGGCTACACCTTC. The encoded protein is CASSFELPGGYGYTF. Complete variable domain (other parts from reference TRBV5-4 and TRBJ1-2): ETGVTQSPTHLIKTRGQQVTLRCSSQSGHNTVSWYQQALGQGPQFIFQYYREEENGRGNFPPRFSGLQFPNYSSELNVNALELDDSALYLCASSFELPGGYGYTFGSGTRLTVV.

The chain combines TRBV19 with TRBJ1-1; D might be TRBD1 (6 bases). Trimming stripped 8 bases from V and 3 bases from J, with 19 bases between. Germline values: CDR1 LNHDA, CDR2 SQIVND (reference sequence). The CDR3 contains 15 residues. The CDR3 reads CASYDAGGAHTEAFF. As DNA, the CDR3 is TGTGCCAGTTATGATGCGGGGGGCGCGCACACTGAAGCTTTCTTT.

The chain links TRBV7-9 to TRBJ2-7; 7 nucleotides match TRBD1. CDR1 is SEHNR and CDR2 is FQNEAQ in the germline V gene (reference sequence). Trimming at V came to 7 bases and at J to 0 bases, leaving 6 bases not matched to a gene. This CDR3 is built from 14 residues. The CDR3 spells CASTGQLTSYEQYF. DNA of the CDR3: TGTGCCAGCACGGGACAGCTGACCTCCTACGAGCAGTACTTC.